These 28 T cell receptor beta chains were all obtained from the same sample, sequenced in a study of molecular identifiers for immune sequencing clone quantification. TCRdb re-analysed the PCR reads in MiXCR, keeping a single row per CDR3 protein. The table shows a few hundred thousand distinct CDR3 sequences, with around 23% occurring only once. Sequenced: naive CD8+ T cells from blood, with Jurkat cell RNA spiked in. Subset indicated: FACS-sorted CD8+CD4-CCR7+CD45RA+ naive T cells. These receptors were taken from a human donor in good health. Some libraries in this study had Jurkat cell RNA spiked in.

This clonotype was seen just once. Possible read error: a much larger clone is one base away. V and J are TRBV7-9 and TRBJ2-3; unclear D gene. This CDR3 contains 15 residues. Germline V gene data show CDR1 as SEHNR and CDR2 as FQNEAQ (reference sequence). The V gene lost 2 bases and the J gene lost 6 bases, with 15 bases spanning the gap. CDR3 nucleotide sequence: TGTGCCAGCAGCTTACTGGGCAGGCCTGGGGATACGCAGTATTTT. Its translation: CASSLLGRPGDTQYF.

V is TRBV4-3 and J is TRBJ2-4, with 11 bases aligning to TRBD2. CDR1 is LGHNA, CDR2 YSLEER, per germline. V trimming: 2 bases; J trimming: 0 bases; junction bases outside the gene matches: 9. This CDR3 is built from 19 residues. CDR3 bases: TGCGCCAGCAGCCAACTTACTAGCGGGAGTGGGGGAGCCAAAAACATTCAGTACTTC. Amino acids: CASSQLTSGSGGAKNIQYF.

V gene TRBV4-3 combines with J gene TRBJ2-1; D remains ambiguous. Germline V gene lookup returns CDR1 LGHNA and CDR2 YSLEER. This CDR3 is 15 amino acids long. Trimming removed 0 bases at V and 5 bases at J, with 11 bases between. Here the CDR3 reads CASSQDRSTHNEQFF. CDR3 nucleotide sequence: TGCGCCAGCAGCCAAGACAGAAGTACCCACAATGAGCAGTTCTTC.

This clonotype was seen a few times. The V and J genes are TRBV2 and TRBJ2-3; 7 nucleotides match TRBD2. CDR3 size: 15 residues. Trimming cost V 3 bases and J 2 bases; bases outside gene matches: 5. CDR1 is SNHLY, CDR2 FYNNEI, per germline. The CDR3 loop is CASSDGEGSTDTQYF. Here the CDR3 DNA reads TGTGCCAGCAGTGATGGGGAGGGTTCCACAGATACGCAGTATTTT.

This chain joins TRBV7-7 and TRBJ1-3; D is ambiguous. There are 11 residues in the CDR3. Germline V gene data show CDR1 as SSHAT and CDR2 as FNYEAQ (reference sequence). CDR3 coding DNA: TGTGCTTTCCAGGATGGAAACACCATATATTTT. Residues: CAFQDGNTIYF.

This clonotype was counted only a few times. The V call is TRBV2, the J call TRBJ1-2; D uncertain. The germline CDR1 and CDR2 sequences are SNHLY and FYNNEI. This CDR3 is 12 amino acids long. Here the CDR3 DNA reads TGTGGCTTTGAGCACACTAACTATGGCTACACCTTC. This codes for CGFEHTNYGYTF. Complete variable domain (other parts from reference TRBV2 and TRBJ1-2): EPEVTQTPSHQVTQMGQEVILRCVPISNHLYFYWYRQILGQKVEFLVSFYNNEISEKSEIFDDQFSVERPDGSNFTLKIRSTKLEDSAMYFCGFEHTNYGYTFGSGTRLTVV.

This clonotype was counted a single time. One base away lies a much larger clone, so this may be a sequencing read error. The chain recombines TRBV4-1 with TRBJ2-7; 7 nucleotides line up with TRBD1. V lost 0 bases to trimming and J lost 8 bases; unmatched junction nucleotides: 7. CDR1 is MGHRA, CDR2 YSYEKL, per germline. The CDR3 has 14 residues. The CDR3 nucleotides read TGCGCCAGCAGCCAAGATAGAGGGGGCAACAAGCAGTACTTC. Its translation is CASSQDRGGNKQYF.

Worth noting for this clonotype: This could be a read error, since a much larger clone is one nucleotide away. The CDR3 sequence is CASSPPGRATEAFF. The DNA for the CDR3 is TGTGCCAGCAGCCCACCGGGCAGGGCTACTGAAGCTTTCTTT. The chain joins TRBV14 to TRBJ1-1; D might be TRBD1 (5 bases). Germline V gene sequence: CDR1 SGHDN, CDR2 FVKESK. The CDR3 runs to 14 residues. Trimming left V 4 bases short and J 5 bases short, with 14 bases between.

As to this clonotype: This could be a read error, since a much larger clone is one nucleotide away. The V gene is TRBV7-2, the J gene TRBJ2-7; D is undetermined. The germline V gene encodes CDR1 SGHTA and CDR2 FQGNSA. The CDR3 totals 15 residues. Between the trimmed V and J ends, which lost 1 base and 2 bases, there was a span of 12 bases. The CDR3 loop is CASSLVASTPYEQYF. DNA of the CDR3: TGTGCCAGCAGCTTAGTCGCGTCCACCCCCTACGAGCAGTACTTC. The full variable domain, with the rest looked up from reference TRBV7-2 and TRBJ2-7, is GAGVSQSPSNKVTEKGKDVELRCDPISGHTALYWYRQSLGQGLEFLIYFQGNSAPDKSGLPSDRFSAERTGGSVSTLTIQRTQQEDSAVYLCASSLVASTPYEQYFGPGTRLTVT.

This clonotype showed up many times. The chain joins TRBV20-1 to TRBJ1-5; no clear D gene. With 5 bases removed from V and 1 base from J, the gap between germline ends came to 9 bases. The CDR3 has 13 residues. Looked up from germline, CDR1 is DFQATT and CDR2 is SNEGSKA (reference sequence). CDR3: CSAPDRSNQPQHF. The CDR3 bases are TGCAGTGCTCCCGACCGAAGCAATCAGCCCCAGCATTTT.

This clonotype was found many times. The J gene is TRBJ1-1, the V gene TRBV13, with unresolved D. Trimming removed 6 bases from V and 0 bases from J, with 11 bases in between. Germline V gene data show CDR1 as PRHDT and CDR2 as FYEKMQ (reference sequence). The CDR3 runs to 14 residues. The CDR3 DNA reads TGTGCCAGCAGATGGACGGGAATGAACACTGAAGCTTTCTTT. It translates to CASRWTGMNTEAFF. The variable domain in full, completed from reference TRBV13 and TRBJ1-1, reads AAGVIQSPRHLIKEKRETATLKCYPIPRHDTVYWYQQGPGQDPQFLISFYEKMQSDKGSIPDRFSAQQFSDYHSELNMSSLELGDSALYFCASRWTGMNTEAFFGQGTRLTVV.

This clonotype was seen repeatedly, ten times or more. This chain's CDR3 is CASSVGTGREKLFF. The CDR3 DNA reads as TGTGCCAGCAGCGTCGGGACAGGGCGGGAAAAACTGTTTTTT. The chain links TRBV9 to TRBJ1-4; TRBD1 aligns across 9 bases. CDR1 is SGDLS and CDR2 is YYNGEE in the germline V gene. CDR3 length: 14 residues. V dropped 2 bases and J dropped 8; count of bases not matched to a gene: 4.

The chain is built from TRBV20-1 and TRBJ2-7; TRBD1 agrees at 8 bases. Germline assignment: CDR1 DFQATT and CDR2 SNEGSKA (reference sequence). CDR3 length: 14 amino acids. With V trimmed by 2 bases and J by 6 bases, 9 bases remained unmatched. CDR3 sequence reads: CSARWTGITCEQYF. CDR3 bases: TGCAGTGCTAGATGGACAGGGATAACCTGCGAGCAGTACTTC.

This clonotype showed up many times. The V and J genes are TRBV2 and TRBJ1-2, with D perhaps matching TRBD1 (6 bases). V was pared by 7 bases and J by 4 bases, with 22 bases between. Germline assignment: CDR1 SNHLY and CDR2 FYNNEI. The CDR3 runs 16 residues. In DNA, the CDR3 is TGTGCCAGCAACCAAAAAGACCGACAGGTTGTCTATGGCTACACCTTC. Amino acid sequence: CASNQKDRQVVYGYTF. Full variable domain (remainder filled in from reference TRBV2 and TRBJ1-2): EPEVTQTPSHQVTQMGQEVILRCVPISNHLYFYWYRQILGQKVEFLVSFYNNEISEKSEIFDDQFSVERPDGSNFTLKIRSTKLEDSAMYFCASNQKDRQVVYGYTFGSGTRLTVV.

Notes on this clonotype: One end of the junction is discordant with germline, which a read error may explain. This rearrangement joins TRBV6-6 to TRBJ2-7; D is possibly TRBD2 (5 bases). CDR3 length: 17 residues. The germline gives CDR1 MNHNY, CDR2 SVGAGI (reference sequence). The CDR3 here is CASCYFDESGARYEQYF. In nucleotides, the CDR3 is TGTGCCAGCTGTTACTTCGACGAAAGCGGAGCTCGGTACGAGCAGTACTTC.

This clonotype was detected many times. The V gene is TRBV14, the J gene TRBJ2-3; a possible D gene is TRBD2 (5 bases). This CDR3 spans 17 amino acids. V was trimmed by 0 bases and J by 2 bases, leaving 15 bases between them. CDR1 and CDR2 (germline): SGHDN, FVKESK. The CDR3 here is CASSQDGSRRPTDTQYF. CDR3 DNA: TGTGCCAGCAGCCAAGACGGATCGAGGAGGCCCACAGATACGCAGTATTTT.

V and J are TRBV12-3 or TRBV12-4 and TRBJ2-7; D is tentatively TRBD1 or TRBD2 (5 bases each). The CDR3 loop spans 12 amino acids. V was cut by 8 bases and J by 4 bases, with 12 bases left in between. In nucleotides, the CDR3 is TGTGCCAGCTCTAAGGGGACGTACGAGCAGTACTTC. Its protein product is CASSKGTYEQYF.

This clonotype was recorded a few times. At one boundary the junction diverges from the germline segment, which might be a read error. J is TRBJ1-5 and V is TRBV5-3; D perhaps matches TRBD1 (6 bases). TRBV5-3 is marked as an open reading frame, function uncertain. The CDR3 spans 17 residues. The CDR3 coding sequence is TGTGCCAGCAGCTTGTCTATTGGAGGGGGTTATATTCAGCCCCAGCATTTT. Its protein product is CASSLSIGGGYIQPQHF.

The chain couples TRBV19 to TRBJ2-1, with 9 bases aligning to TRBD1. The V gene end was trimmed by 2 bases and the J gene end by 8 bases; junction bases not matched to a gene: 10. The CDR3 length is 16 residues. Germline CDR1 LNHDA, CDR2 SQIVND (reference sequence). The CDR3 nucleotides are TGTGCCAGTAGTATAATGACAGGGGGTGTAAAGGATGAGCAGTTCTTC. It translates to CASSIMTGGVKDEQFF.

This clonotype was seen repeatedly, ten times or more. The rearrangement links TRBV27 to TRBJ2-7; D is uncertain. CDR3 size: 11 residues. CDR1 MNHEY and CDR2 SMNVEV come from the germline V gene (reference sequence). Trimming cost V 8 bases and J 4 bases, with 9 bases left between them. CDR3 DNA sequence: TGTGCCAGCCGACTCGGTTACGAGCAGTACTTC. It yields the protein CASRLGYEQYF.

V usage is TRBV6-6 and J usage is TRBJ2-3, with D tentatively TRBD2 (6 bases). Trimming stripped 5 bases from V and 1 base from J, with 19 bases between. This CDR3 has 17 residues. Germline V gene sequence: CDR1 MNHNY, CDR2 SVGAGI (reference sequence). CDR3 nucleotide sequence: TGTGCCAGCAGTCGAACAAGGGCGGGGCCCGGCACAGATACGCAGTATTTT. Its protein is CASSRTRAGPGTDTQYF.

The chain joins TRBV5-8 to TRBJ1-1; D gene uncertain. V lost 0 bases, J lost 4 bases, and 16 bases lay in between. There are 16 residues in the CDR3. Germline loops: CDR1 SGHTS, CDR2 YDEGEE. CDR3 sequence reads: CASSLGVGAAGTEAFF. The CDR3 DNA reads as TGTGCCAGCAGCTTGGGGGTGGGTGCCGCGGGCACTGAAGCTTTCTTT.

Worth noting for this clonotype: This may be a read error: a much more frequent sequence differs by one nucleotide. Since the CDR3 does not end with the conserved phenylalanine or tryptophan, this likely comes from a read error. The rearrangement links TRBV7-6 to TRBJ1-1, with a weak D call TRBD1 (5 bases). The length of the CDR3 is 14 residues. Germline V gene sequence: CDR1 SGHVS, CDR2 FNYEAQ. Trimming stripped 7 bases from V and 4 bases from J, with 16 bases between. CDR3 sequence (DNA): TGTGCCAGCATCATAGGTCCAGGGACCACTGAAGCTTTCTCT. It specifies CASIIGPGTTEAFS.

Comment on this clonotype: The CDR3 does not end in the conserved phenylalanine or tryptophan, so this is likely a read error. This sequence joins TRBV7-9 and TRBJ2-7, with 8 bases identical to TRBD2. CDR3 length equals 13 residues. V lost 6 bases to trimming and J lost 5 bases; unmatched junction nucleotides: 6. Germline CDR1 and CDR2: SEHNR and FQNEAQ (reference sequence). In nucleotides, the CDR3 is TGTGCCAGCAGATCCGGGACTAGTCACGAGCAGTACTCC. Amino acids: CASRSGTSHEQYS.

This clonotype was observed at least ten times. CDR3 residues: CASSVGAEQFF. The CDR3 DNA is TGCGCCAGCTCGGTTGGTGCTGAGCAGTTCTTC. The rearrangement joins TRBV5-1 to TRBJ2-1, with D hard to call. The CDR3 length is 11 residues. Looked up from germline, CDR1 is SGHRS and CDR2 is YFSETQ. V was trimmed by 7 bases and J by 9 bases, leaving 11 bases between them.

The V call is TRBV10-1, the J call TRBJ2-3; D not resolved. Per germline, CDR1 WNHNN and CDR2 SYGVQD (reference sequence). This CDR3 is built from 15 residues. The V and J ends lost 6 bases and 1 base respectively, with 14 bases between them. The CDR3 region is CASSDIWGGTDTQYF. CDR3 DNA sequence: TGCGCCAGCAGCGATATCTGGGGTGGCACAGATACGCAGTATTTT.

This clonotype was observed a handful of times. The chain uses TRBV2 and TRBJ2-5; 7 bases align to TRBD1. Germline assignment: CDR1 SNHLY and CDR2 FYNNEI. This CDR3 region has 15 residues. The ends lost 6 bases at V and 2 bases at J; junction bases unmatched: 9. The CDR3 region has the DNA TGTGCCAGCAGCGCCAGGGGGAACCCACAAGAGACCCAGTACTTC. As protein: CASSARGNPQETQYF.

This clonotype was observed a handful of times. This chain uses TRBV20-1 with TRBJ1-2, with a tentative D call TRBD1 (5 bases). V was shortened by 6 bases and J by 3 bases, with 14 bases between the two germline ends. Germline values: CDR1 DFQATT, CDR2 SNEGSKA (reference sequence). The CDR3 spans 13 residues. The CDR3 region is CSAPDNLHYGYTF. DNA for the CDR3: TGCAGTGCCCCGGACAATTTACACTATGGCTACACCTTC.